This TCR beta chain is from a study of cytomegalovirus exposure and HLA in healthy donors. The PCR ran on 60 Vbeta and 13 Jbeta primers. Clones were read by immunoSEQ multiplex PCR, and TCRdb kept only the in-frame ones, dropping some. The profile shows some 96,000 clones, 77% of them singletons. Germline V gene data show CDR1 as DFQATT and CDR2 as SNEGSKA (reference sequence). This CDR3 has 11 amino acids. V lost 7 bases to trimming and J lost 5 bases, with 11 bases between them. J is TRBJ1-1 and V is TRBV20-1, with D perhaps TRBD1 (5 bases). The sequence derives from a female donor in good health and CMV-seronegative. The sample comprised PBMCs. The CDR3 DNA follows: TGCAGTGGATGGGGGGGGACTGAAGCTTTCTTT. This codes for CSGWGGTEAFF.